The 26 T cell receptor beta chains reported below all come from one sample, sequenced in a study of neurological immune-mediated disorders. Noted time point: technical triplicate 1. MiXCR, applied by TCRdb to the 5' RACE reads, yields one record per CDR3 protein. The data contain about 38,000 distinct CDR3 sequences, roughly 11% of them singletons. The sequencing sample was made of PBMCs. These receptors all come from a man aged 55-75 years with HTLV-1-associated myelopathy (HAM/TSP).

Many counts were recorded for this clonotype. The chain recombines TRBV2 with TRBJ2-1, with 9 bases that match TRBD2. Germline loops: CDR1 SNHLY, CDR2 FYNNEI. The J segment lost 9 bases and the V segment lost 6 bases, leaving 15 bases of the junction unmatched. The CDR3 covers 16 residues. CDR3 nucleotides: TGTGCCAGCAGCTACCAGACTAGCGGTATGTCCACTGAGCAGTTCTTC. Translating it yields CASSYQTSGMSTEQFF.

This clonotype was detected many times. The rearrangement uses TRBV6-6 and TRBJ1-3; perhaps TRBD1 as D (6 bases). The length of the CDR3 is 14 residues. Looked up from germline, CDR1 is MNHNY and CDR2 is SVGAGI (reference sequence). V dropped 4 bases and J dropped 7 bases, with 14 bases sitting between them. The CDR3 loop is CASSSGQGWNTIYF. The CDR3 DNA follows: TGTGCCAGCAGTTCGGGGCAGGGGTGGAACACCATATATTTT.

This clonotype was recorded at least ten times. This chain links TRBV9 with TRBJ2-1; 9 bases fit TRBD2. J was trimmed by 9 bases and V by 2 bases; bases with no gene match: 12. The length of the CDR3 is 16 residues. Germline V CDR1 and CDR2: SGDLS, YYNGEE. The CDR3 reads CASSVSGTSTLPEQFF. DNA for the CDR3: TGTGCCAGCAGCGTCTCCGGGACTAGCACCCTCCCTGAGCAGTTCTTC.

This clonotype has a count of ten or more. The chain has TRBV12-3 or TRBV12-4 and TRBJ2-1; D is uncertain. V was trimmed by 2 bases and J by 10 bases, leaving 12 bases between them. This CDR3 is built from 13 residues. CDR3 loop: CASSLYSTTEQFF. CDR3 in DNA: TGTGCCAGCAGTTTATATAGTACTACCGAGCAGTTCTTC.

The chain has TRBV6-5 and TRBJ2-5; D unresolved. The germline V gene has CDR1 MNHEY and CDR2 SVGAGI. With 6 bases removed from V and 5 bases from J, the gap between germline ends came to 7 bases. This CDR3 spans 11 amino acids. CDR3 DNA: TGTGCCAGCAGGACATGGGAGACCCAGTACTTC. Amino acids: CASRTWETQYF.

The J gene is TRBJ2-3, the V gene TRBV5-1; 10 bases line up with TRBD2. This CDR3 has 16 residues. V shed 5 bases, J shed 5 bases, and the junction held 11 bases outside the gene matches. The V gene's germline CDR1 is SGHRS and CDR2 YFSETQ. The CDR3 DNA is TGCGCCAGCAGGGGAGGCCTAGCGGGAGTTGAAGATACGCAGTATTTT. Encoded protein: CASRGGLAGVEDTQYF.

The sample holds many counts of this clonotype. This chain uses TRBV2 with TRBJ2-7; 8 bases match TRBD2. The CDR3 totals 15 residues. V lost 7 bases, J lost 5 bases, and 13 bases stayed unmatched. Germline loops: CDR1 SNHLY, CDR2 FYNNEI. This chain's CDR3 is CASNFRAGVWDEQYF. In nucleotides, the CDR3 is TGTGCCAGCAATTTTCGAGCGGGAGTTTGGGACGAGCAGTACTTC.

The chain uses TRBV12-3 or TRBV12-4 and TRBJ2-3; TRBD2 matches at 7 bases. With 9 bases clipped from V and 6 bases from J, the junction kept 18 bases outside the gene matches. The CDR3 sequence is 16 residues long. In DNA form, the CDR3 reads TGTGCCAGTACTTCGAGTAGTGGGAGGGCCGGGGATACGCAGTATTTT. Its translation: CASTSSSGRAGDTQYF.

This clonotype was detected many times. The J gene is TRBJ1-1, the V gene TRBV14; 7 bases are a match to TRBD1. The CDR3 totals 16 residues. Germline CDR1 and CDR2: SGHDN and FVKESK. The V and J ends lost 0 bases and 4 bases, in that order; junction bases with no gene match: 8. The CDR3 DNA reads TGTGCCAGCAGCCAAGATTCGAGGGGGCTAGGCACTGAAGCTTTCTTT. Its translation: CASSQDSRGLGTEAFF. Full variable domain (missing parts from reference TRBV14 and TRBJ1-1): EAGVTQFPSHSVIEKGQTVTLRCDPISGHDNLYWYRRVMGKEIKFLLHFVKESKQDESGMPNNRFLAERTGGTYSTLKVQPAELEDSGVYFCASSQDSRGLGTEAFFGQGTRLTVV.

This clonotype was seen many times. The chain uses TRBV5-8 and TRBJ2-5; 9 nucleotides agree with TRBD2. The CDR3 has 16 amino acids. J gave up 5 bases and V 4 bases, and 12 bases lay outside the gene matches. Germline V gene data show CDR1 as SGHTS and CDR2 as YDEGEE. The CDR3 sequence is CASSLRLAGLGETQYF. In nucleotides, the CDR3 is TGTGCCAGCAGCCTGAGGCTAGCGGGACTAGGGGAGACCCAGTACTTC.

The chain is built from TRBV6-1 and TRBJ1-6; D is unresolved. Trimming removed 2 bases at V and 5 bases at J, with 4 bases between. This CDR3 region has 13 residues. Germline V CDR1 and CDR2: MNHNS, SASEGT. The chain's CDR3 is CASSEQHNSPLHF. For the CDR3, the DNA is TGTGCCAGCAGTGAACAGCATAATTCACCCCTCCACTTT.

This clonotype appeared many times. V is TRBV24-1 and J is TRBJ2-5, with TRBD2 matching over 11 bases. The CDR3 has 18 amino acids. The ends lost 4 bases at V and 1 base at J; junction bases unmatched: 10. Germline loops: CDR1 KGHDR, CDR2 SFDVKD. The CDR3 reads CATSDPKDSGRAQETQYF. The CDR3 DNA reads as TGTGCCACCAGTGACCCCAAGGATAGCGGGAGGGCCCAAGAGACCCAGTACTTC.

The chain recombines TRBV18 with TRBJ2-1, with 12 bases matching TRBD2. V gave up 5 bases and J gave up 9 bases; unmatched junction bases: 11. Germline assignment: CDR1 KGHSH and CDR2 LQKENI. The CDR3 totals 16 residues. Here the CDR3 reads CASSSPGLAGHSEQFF. The CDR3 DNA sequence: TGTGCCAGCTCATCCCCCGGACTAGCGGGACACAGTGAGCAGTTCTTC. Using reference TRBV18 and TRBJ2-1 for the parts outside the CDR3, the full variable domain is NAGVMQNPRHLVRRRGQEARLRCSPMKGHSHVYWYRQLPEEGLKFMVYLQKENIIDESGMPKERFSAEFPKEGPSILRIQQVVRGDSAAYFCASSSPGLAGHSEQFFGPGTRLTVL.

In its sample, this clonotype was seen many times. This rearrangement joins TRBV5-1 to TRBJ2-1, with unresolved D. CDR3 length: 14 residues. Trimming took 3 bases from V and 0 from J, leaving 7 bases between them. CDR1 SGHRS and CDR2 YFSETQ come from the germline V gene. The CDR3 region is CASSWASSYNEQFF. The CDR3 DNA follows: TGCGCCAGCAGCTGGGCCTCCTCCTACAATGAGCAGTTCTTC.

As to this clonotype: This may be a read error: a much more frequent sequence differs by one nucleotide. The gene calls are TRBV7-8 and TRBJ2-1; D ambiguous. V lost 1 base and J lost 5, with 15 bases in between. From germline, CDR1 is SGHVS and CDR2 FQNEAQ. The CDR3 runs to 16 residues. The CDR3 reads CASSLGFRQPNNEQFF. Here the CDR3 DNA reads TGTGCCAGCAGCTTAGGATTTCGGCAGCCTAACAATGAGCAGTTCTTC.

Ten or more counts support this clonotype. The J gene is TRBJ2-1, the V gene TRBV20-1; D is possibly TRBD1 (5 bases). Germline V gene data show CDR1 as DFQATT and CDR2 as SNEGSKA (reference sequence). The CDR3 is 15 residues long. Deletions cut 5 bases from V and 7 bases from J, with 21 bases between. The CDR3 nucleotides read TGCAGTGCTTTCAACCAGGGTTTTATGGTGAATGAGCAGTTCTTC. Its protein is CSAFNQGFMVNEQFF.

Many counts were recorded for this clonotype. This rearrangement joins TRBV10-3 to TRBJ2-3; TRBD2 matches at 8 bases. This CDR3 has 14 residues. V was pared by 10 bases and J by 3 bases, with 9 bases of the junction left unmatched. The germline gives CDR1 ENHRY, CDR2 SYGVKD. CDR3: CATGKVAGTDTQYF. The DNA of the CDR3 is TGTGCCACCGGGAAGGTAGCGGGGACAGATACGCAGTATTTT.

This clonotype was found many times. This chain uses TRBV12-3 or TRBV12-4 with TRBJ2-5, with 9 bases matching TRBD1. The V segment lost 5 bases and the J segment 6 bases; nucleotides outside the gene matches: 7. CDR3 size: 14 residues. The CDR3 region has the DNA TGTGCCAGCAGTGGACAGGGGATGTCCAAGACCCAGTACTTC. It specifies CASSGQGMSKTQYF.

This clonotype was counted ten times or more. V usage is TRBV5-1 and J usage is TRBJ2-1, with 13 bases fitting TRBD2. The CDR3 contains 15 residues. The ends lost 7 bases at V and 5 bases at J; junction bases unmatched: 6. CDR1 and CDR2 (germline): SGHRS, YFSETQ. The CDR3 DNA reads TGCGCCAGCCACTCTGGACTAGCGGGGGACAATGAGCAGTTCTTC. Translation gives CASHSGLAGDNEQFF.

The V gene is TRBV7-8, the J gene TRBJ1-2; TRBD1 might be the D (5 bases). CDR1 and CDR2 from the germline V gene are SGHVS and FQNEAQ. Trimming pared 1 base from V and 6 bases from J, leaving 24 bases between. The length of the CDR3 is 18 residues. The CDR3 sequence: CASSLGVEGAFGTNGYTF. The CDR3 nucleotides are TGTGCCAGCAGCTTAGGTGTGGAAGGGGCGTTTGGCACAAATGGCTACACCTTC.

In this sample, this clonotype turned up many times. This chain joins TRBV12-3 or TRBV12-4 and TRBJ2-2; D unclear. The germline V and J ends were trimmed by 7 bases and 6 bases, with 9 bases remaining between them. This CDR3 spans 12 amino acids. Here the CDR3 reads CASTRTAGELFF. As DNA, the CDR3 is TGTGCCAGCACCCGAACCGCCGGGGAGCTGTTTTTT.

J is TRBJ1-1 and V is TRBV5-4; D might be TRBD1 (5 bases). The CDR3 extends over 15 amino acids. Looked up from germline, CDR1 is SGHNT and CDR2 is YYREEE (reference sequence). V was shortened by 0 bases and J by 4 bases, with 13 bases between the two germline ends. CDR3 sequence reads: CASSLVRGVGTEAFF. CDR3 nucleotide sequence: TGTGCCAGCAGCTTGGTCCGAGGGGTGGGCACTGAAGCTTTCTTT.

Ten or more counts support this clonotype. The rearrangement joins TRBV7-9 to TRBJ2-1; D call uncertain. Germline-derived CDR1 and CDR2 are SEHNR and FQNEAQ (reference sequence). Trimming stripped 5 bases from V and 0 bases from J, with 17 bases between. The CDR3 contains 17 residues. The CDR3 sequence is CASSPPLDFSSYNEQFF. CDR3 DNA sequence: TGTGCCAGCAGCCCCCCCCTAGACTTCAGCTCCTACAATGAGCAGTTCTTC. The entire variable domain, with the rest obtained from reference TRBV7-9 and TRBJ2-1, is as follows: DTGVSQNPRHKITKRGQNVTFRCDPISEHNRLYWYRQTLGQGPEFLTYFQNEAQLEKSRLLSDRFSAERPKGSFSTLEIQRTEQGDSAMYLCASSPPLDFSSYNEQFFGPGTRLTVL.

The genes are TRBV12-2 and TRBJ2-1; TRBD1, as called in the table, went unchecked against the DNA. TRBV12-2 is deemed a pseudogene. CDR3 size: 21 residues. The CDR3 DNA reads as TGTGCAAGTCGCTCCATAGGGGGATGGAGGGACAGTTGGACGGACGGAAATGAGCAGTCCTTC. Protein sequence: CASRSIGGWRDSWTDGNEQSF.

This clonotype was counted at least ten times. The V call is TRBV15, the J call TRBJ1-2; no clear D. The ends were cut back, 0 bases at V and 7 bases at J, with 12 bases in the middle. The V gene's germline CDR1 is LNHNV and CDR2 YYDKDF (reference sequence). The CDR3 loop spans 14 amino acids. CDR3 DNA: TGTGCCACCAGCAGAGATCAAGGGAAGGCTGGCTACACCTTC. Translating it yields CATSRDQGKAGYTF. Supplemented by reference TRBV15 and TRBJ1-2, the full variable domain reads DAMVIQNPRYQVTQFGKPVTLSCSQTLNHNVMYWYQQKSSQAPKLLFHYYDKDFNNEADTPDNFQSRRPNTSFCFLDIRSPGLGDTAMYLCATSRDQGKAGYTFGSGTRLTVV.

This clonotype appeared many times. The gene calls are TRBV29-1 and TRBJ1-1; the D is unclear. V was pared by 4 bases and J by 4 bases, with 10 bases between. CDR3 length equals 12 residues. The germline V gene has CDR1 SQVTM and CDR2 ANQGSEA. DNA of the CDR3: TGCAGCGTTGGGGAGGCGGGCACTGAAGCTTTCTTT. Its protein product is CSVGEAGTEAFF.